These T cell receptor beta chains were read from a single sample in a study of T cell responses to AZD1222 COVID-19 vaccine. The protocol was immunoSEQ multiplex PCR, while the TCRdb copy is restricted to in-frame clones and leaves out a portion. Among 110,000 to 150,000 clones listed, nearly 95% were seen once. The sample here was peripheral blood, taken on day 0 of AZD1222 vaccination. The source of these receptors is an adult in good health. CDR3s include the opening cysteine and the closing phenylalanine or tryptophan. Fields, in order: J gene, V gene, CDR3 protein.

J gene: TRBJ2-1; V gene: TRBV7-8; CDR3 protein: CASSPRTGRSYNEQFF
J gene: TRBJ1-6; V gene: TRBV5-1; CDR3 protein: CASSLGATSPLHF
J gene: TRBJ2-1; V gene: TRBV5-6; CDR3 protein: CASSRWTGGTYNEQFF
J gene: TRBJ2-7; V gene: TRBV24-1; CDR3 protein: CATVYVEFAYEQYF
J gene: TRBJ2-3; V gene: TRBV12-5; CDR3 protein: CASGAARTGETDTQYF
J gene: TRBJ2-1; V gene: TRBV7-8; CDR3 protein: CASSLEREALNEQFF
J gene: TRBJ1-1; V gene: TRBV18; CDR3 protein: CASSPGGSDTEAFF
J gene: TRBJ2-1; V gene: TRBV6-5; CDR3 protein: CASNLAGGPYNEQFF
J gene: TRBJ1-5; V gene: TRBV10-3; CDR3 protein: CAISDREEQPQHF
J gene: TRBJ2-7; V gene: TRBV15; CDR3 protein: CATPTGGQGRGEQYF
J gene: TRBJ1-5; V gene: TRBV6-4; CDR3 protein: CASSARRQTGQPQHF
J gene: TRBJ2-3; V gene: TRBV24-1; CDR3 protein: CATSGDRGFDTDTQYF
J gene: TRBJ2-1; V gene: TRBV12-5; CDR3 protein: CASGMTLAGGPSYNEQFF
J gene: TRBJ1-5; V gene: TRBV2; CDR3 protein: CASSTRDISNQPQHF
J gene: TRBJ1-3; V gene: TRBV7-9; CDR3 protein: CASSPRDSSGNTIYF
J gene: TRBJ2-2; V gene: TRBV30; CDR3 protein: CAWSLAEANTGELFF
J gene: TRBJ2-5; V gene: TRBV18; CDR3 protein: CASSPPGGREETQYF
J gene: TRBJ1-5; V gene: TRBV2; CDR3 protein: CASSETAYNQPQHF
J gene: TRBJ2-7; V gene: TRBV11-2; CDR3 protein: CASSLDRSQAALGQYEQYF
J gene: TRBJ2-1; V gene: TRBV7-3; CDR3 protein: CASSLPNRVNNEQFF
J gene: TRBJ1-5; V gene: TRBV18; CDR3 protein: CASSPEDRGFRQPQHF
J gene: TRBJ2-2; V gene: TRBV3-1/TRBV3-2; CDR3 protein: CASSRNTGELFF
J gene: TRBJ2-3; V gene: TRBV5-4; CDR3 protein: CASSLGGQGVPDTQYF
J gene: TRBJ2-7; V gene: TRBV27; CDR3 protein: CASSLSRGVVTYEQYF
J gene: TRBJ2-2; V gene: TRBV11-2; CDR3 protein: CASSDRGYGTGELFF
J gene: TRBJ2-1; V gene: TRBV20-1; CDR3 protein: CSASFYNEQFF
J gene: TRBJ2-7; V gene: TRBV18; CDR3 protein: CASSPAGESSYEQYF
J gene: TRBJ1-1; V gene: TRBV7-9; CDR3 protein: CASSLEGDTEAFF
J gene: TRBJ2-1; V gene: TRBV5-1; CDR3 protein: CASSYATPRVNEQFF
J gene: TRBJ1-4; V gene: TRBV4-1; CDR3 protein: CASSQSGLSEKLFF